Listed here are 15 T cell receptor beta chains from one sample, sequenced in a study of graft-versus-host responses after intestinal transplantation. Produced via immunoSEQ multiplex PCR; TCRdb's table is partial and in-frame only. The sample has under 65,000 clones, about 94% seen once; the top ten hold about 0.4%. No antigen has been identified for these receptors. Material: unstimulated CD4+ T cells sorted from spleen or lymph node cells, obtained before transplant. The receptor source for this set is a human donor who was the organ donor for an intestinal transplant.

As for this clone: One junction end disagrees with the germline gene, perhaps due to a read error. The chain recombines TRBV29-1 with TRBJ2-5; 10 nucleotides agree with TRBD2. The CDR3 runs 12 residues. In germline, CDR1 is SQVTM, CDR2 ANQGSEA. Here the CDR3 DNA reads TGCAGCGTCGAAGCGGGGGGGGAGACCCAGTACTTC. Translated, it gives CSVEAGGETQYF.

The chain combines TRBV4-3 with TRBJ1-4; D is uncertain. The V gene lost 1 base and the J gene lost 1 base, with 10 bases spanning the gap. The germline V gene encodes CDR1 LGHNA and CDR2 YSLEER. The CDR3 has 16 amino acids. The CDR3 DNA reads TGCGCCAGCAGCCAAGCGGCAGTCCGAACTAATGAAAAACTGTTTTTT. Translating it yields CASSQAAVRTNEKLFF.

CDR3: CASSYFRGDGYTF. The CDR3 coding sequence is TGTGCCAGCAGTTACTTTAGGGGGGATGGCTACACCTTC. This sequence joins TRBV6-5 and TRBJ1-2; weak D call: TRBD1 (6 bases). Germline V CDR1 and CDR2: MNHEY, SVGAGI. V was clipped by 1 base and J by 6 bases, with 9 bases between them. This CDR3 is 13 amino acids long.

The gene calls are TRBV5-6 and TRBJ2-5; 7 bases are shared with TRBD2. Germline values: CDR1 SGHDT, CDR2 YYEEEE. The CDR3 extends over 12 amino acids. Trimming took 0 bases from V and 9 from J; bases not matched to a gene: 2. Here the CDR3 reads CASSLGLAAQYF. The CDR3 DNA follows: TGTGCCAGCAGCTTGGGGCTAGCGGCCCAGTACTTC.

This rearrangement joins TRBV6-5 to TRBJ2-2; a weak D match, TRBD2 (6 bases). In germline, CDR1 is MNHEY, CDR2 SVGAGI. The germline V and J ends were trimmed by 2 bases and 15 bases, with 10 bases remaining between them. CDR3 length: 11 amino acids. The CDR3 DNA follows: TGTGCCAGCAGTTACGGGGGACTGATGTTTTTT. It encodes CASSYGGLMFF.

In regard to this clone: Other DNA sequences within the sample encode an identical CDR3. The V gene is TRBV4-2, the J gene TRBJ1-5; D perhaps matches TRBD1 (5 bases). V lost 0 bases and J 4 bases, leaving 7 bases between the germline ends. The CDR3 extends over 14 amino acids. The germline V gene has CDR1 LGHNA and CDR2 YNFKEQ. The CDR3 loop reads CASSQDRGNQPQHF. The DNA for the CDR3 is TGTGCCAGCAGCCAAGATCGGGGGAATCAGCCCCAGCATTTT.

CDR3 coding DNA: TGTGCCAGCAGCTTGGCTAGCGGGGCAGATACGCAGTATTTT. Its protein product is CASSLASGADTQYF. The rearrangement links TRBV5-6 to TRBJ2-3, with TRBD2 matching over 9 bases. Looked up from germline, CDR1 is SGHDT and CDR2 is YYEEEE. Trimming took 0 bases from V and 4 from J; bases not matched to a gene: 0. CDR3 length: 14 residues.

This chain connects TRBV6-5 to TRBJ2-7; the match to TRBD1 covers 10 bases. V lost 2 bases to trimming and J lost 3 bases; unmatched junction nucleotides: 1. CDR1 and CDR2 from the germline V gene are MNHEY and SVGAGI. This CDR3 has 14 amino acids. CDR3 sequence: CASSYRDRGYEQYF. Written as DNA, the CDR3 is TGTGCCAGCAGTTACCGGGACAGGGGCTACGAGCAGTACTTC.

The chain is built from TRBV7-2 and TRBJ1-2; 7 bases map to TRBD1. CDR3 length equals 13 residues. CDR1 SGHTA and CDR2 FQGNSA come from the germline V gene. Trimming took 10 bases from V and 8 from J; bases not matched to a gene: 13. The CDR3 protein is CATSIRDSLGYTF. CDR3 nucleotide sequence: TGTGCCACCTCGATACGGGACAGTCTGGGCTACACCTTC.

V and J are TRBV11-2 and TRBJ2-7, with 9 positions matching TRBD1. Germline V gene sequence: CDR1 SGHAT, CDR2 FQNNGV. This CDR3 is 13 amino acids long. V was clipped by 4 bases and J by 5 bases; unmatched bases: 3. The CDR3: CASSWTGENEQYF. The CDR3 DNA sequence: TGTGCCAGCAGCTGGACAGGGGAAAACGAGCAGTACTTC.

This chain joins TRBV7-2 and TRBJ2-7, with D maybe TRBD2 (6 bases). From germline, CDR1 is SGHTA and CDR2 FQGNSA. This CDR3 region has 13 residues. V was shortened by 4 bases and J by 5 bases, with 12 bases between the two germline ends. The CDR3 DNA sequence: TGTGCCAGCAGCTCGGGGGTTTGGGACGAGCAGTACTTC. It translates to CASSSGVWDEQYF.

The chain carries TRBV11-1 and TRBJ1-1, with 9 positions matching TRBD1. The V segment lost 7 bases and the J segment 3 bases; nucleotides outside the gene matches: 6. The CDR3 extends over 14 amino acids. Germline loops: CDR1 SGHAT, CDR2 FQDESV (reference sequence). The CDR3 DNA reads TGTGCCAGCACCAACAGGGGGCTGGACACTGAAGCTTTCTTT. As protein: CASTNRGLDTEAFF. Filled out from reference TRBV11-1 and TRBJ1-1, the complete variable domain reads EAEVAQSPRYKITEKSQAVAFWCDPISGHATLYWYRQILGQGPELLVQFQDESVVDDSQLPKDRFSAERLKGVDSTLKIQPAELGDSAMYLCASTNRGLDTEAFFGQGTRLTVV.

The CDR3: CASSLGRLRGSPLHF. The CDR3 bases are TGTGCCAGCAGCTTAGGGCGCCTTCGGGGTTCACCCCTCCACTTT. The rearrangement links TRBV7-9 to TRBJ1-6; no clear D gene. Deletions cut 1 base from V and 9 bases from J, with 13 bases between. The germline CDR1 and CDR2 sequences are SEHNR and FQNEAQ (reference sequence). The CDR3 has 15 amino acids.

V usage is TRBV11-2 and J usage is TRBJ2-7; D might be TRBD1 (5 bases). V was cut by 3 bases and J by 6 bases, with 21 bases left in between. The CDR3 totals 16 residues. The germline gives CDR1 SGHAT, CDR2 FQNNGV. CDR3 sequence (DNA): TGTGCCAGCAGCTTCACCCCCCAGGGATTTTCGTCCGAGCAGTACTTC. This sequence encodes CASSFTPQGFSSEQYF.

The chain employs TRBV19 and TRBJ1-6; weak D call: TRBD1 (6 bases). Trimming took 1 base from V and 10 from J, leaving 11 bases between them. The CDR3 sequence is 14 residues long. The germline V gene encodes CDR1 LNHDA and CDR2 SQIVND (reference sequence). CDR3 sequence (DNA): TGTGCCAGTAGTATAGTAGGGGGTGAATCACCCCTCCACTTT. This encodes CASSIVGGESPLHF.